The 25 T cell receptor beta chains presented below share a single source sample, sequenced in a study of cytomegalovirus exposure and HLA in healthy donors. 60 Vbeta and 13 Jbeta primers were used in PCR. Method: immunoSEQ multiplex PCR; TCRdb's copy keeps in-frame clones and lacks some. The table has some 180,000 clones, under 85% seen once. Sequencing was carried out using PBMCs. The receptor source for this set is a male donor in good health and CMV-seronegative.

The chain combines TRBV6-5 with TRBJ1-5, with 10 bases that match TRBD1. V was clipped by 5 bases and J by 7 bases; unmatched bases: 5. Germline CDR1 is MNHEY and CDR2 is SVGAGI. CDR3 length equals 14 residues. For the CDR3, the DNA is TGTGCCAGCAGTCGGACAGGGGGTAAACAGCCCCAGCATTTT. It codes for CASSRTGGKQPQHF.

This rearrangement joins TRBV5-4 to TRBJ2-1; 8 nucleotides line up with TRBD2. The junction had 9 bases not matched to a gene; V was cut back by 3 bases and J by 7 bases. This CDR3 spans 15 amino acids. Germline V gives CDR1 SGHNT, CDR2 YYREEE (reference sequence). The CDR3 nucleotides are TGTGCCAGCAGCTCAGGGGCGGGAGGTGATAATGAGCAGTTCTTC. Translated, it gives CASSSGAGGDNEQFF.

The CDR3 nucleotides read TGTGCCAGCAGCTTGCACGGGGGGGTCGGCGATGAGCAGTTCTTC. Translating gives CASSLHGGVGDEQFF. The V and J genes are TRBV11-1 and TRBJ2-1, with 8 bases fitting TRBD2. CDR3 size: 15 residues. The germline CDR1 and CDR2 sequences are SGHAT and FQDESV (reference sequence). With V trimmed by 3 bases and J by 8 bases, 9 bases remained unmatched.

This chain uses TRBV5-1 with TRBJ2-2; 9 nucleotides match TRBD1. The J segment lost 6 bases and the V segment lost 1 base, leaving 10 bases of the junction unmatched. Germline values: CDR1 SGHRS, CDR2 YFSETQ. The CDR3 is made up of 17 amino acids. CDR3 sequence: CASSLIPGQGLSGELFF. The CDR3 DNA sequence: TGCGCCAGCAGCTTGATACCGGGACAGGGCTTATCCGGGGAGCTGTTTTTT.

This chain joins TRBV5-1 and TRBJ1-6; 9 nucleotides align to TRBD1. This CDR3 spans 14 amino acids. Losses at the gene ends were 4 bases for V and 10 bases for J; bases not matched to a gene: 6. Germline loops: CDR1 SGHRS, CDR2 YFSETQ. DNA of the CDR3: TGCGCCAGCAGCGAGGGACAGGGTGTGTCACCCCTCCACTTT. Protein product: CASSEGQGVSPLHF.

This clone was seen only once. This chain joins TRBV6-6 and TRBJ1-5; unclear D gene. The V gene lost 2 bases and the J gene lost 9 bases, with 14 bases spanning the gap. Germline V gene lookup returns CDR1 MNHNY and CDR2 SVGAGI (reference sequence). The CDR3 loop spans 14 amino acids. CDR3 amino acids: CASSYRVAGRPQHF. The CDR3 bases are TGTGCCAGCAGTTACAGGGTTGCGGGGAGGCCCCAGCATTTT.

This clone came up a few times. In DNA, the CDR3 is TGTGCCAGCAGTTTAGAGAGTGAAGCTTTCTTT. It specifies CASSLESEAFF. V is TRBV28 and J is TRBJ1-1; D gene uncertain. V lost 2 bases, J lost 7 bases, and 5 bases lay in between. This CDR3 region has 11 residues. Germline V gene data show CDR1 as MDHEN and CDR2 as SYDVKM.

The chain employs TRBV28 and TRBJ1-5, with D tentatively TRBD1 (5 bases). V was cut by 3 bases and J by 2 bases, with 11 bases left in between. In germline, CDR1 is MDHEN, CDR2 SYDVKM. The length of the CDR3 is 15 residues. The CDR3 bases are TGTGCCAGCAGTTTTGGGGGGTTCGGCAATCAGCCCCAGCATTTT. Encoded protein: CASSFGGFGNQPQHF.

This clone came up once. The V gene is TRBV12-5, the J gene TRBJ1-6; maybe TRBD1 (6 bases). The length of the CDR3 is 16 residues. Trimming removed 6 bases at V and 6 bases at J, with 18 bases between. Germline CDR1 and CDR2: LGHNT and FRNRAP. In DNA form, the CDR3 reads TGTGCTAGTGGGGCAAGGGGGGGAGCGAGTAATTCACCCCTCCACTTT. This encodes CASGARGGASNSPLHF.

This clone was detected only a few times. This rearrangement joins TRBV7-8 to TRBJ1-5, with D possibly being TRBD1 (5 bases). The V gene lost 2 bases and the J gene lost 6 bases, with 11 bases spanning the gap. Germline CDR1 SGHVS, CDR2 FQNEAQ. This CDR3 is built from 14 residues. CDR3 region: CASSLPGPGQPQHF. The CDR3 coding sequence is TGTGCCAGCAGCTTACCAGGGCCAGGTCAGCCCCAGCATTTT. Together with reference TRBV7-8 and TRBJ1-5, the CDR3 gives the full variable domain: GAGVSQSPRYKVAKRGQDVALRCDPISGHVSLFWYQQALGQGPEFLTYFQNEAQLDKSGLPSDRFFAERPEGSVSTLKIQRTQQEDSAVYLCASSLPGPGQPQHFGDGTRLSIL.

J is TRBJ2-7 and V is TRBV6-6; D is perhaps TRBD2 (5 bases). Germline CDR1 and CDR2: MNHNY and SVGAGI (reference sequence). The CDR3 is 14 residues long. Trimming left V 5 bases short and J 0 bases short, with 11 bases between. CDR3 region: CASSQDGISYEQYF. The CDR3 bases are TGTGCCAGCAGTCAGGACGGGATCTCCTACGAGCAGTACTTC.

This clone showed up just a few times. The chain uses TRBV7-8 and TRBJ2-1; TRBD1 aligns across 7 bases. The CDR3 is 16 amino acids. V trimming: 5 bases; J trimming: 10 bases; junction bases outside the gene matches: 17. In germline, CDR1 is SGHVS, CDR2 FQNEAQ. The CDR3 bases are TGTGCCAGCAGCCCCTGGGGGACAGTCTCCTATGGGGAGCAGTTCTTC. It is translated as CASSPWGTVSYGEQFF.

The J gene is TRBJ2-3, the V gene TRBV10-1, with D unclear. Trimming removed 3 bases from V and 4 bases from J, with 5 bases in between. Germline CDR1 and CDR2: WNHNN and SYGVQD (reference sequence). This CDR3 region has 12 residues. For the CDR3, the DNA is TGCGCCAGCAGTGATTCTGCAGATACGCAGTATTTT. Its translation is CASSDSADTQYF.

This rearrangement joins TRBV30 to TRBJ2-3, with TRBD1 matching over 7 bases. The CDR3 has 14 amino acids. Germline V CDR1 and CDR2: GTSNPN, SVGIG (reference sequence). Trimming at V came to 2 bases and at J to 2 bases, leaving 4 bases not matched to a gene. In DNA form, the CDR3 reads TGTGCCTGGAGTTTCGGACAGGACACAGATACGCAGTATTTT. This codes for CAWSFGQDTDTQYF.

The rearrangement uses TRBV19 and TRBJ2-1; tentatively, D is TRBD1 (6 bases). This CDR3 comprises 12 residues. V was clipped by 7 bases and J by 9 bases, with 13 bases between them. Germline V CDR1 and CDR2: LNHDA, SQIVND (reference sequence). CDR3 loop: CASTQSGAEQFF. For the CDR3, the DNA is TGTGCCAGTACTCAGTCAGGGGCTGAGCAGTTCTTC.

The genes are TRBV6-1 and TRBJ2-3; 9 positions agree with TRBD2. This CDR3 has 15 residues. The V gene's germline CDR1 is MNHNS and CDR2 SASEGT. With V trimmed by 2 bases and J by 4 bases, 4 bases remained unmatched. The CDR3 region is CASSEFAGGPDTQYF. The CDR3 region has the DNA TGTGCCAGCAGTGAATTTGCGGGAGGGCCAGATACGCAGTATTTT.

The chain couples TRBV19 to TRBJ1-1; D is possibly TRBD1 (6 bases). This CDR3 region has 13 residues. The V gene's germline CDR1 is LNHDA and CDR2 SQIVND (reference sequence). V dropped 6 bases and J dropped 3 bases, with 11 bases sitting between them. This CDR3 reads CASRQGPYTEAFF. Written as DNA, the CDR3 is TGTGCCAGTAGGCAGGGGCCGTACACTGAAGCTTTCTTT.

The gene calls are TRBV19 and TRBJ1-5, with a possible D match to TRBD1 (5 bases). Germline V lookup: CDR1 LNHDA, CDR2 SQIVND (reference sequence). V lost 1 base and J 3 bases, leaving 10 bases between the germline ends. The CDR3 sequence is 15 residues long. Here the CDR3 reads CASSIVAGHNQPQHF. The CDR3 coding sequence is TGTGCCAGTAGTATAGTGGCGGGGCACAATCAGCCCCAGCATTTT. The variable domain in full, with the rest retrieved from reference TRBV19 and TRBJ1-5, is DGGITQSPKYLFRKEGQNVTLSCEQNLNHDAMYWYRQDPGQGLRLIYYSQIVNDFQKGDIAEGYSVSREKKESFPLTVTSAQKNPTAFYLCASSIVAGHNQPQHFGDGTRLSIL.

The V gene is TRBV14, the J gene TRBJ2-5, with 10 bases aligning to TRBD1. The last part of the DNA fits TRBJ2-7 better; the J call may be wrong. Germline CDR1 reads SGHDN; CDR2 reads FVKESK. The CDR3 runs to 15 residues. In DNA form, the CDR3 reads TGTGCCAGCAGCCAAGGGCCGGGACAGGGGTACGAGCAGTACTTC. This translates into CASSQGPGQGYEQYF.

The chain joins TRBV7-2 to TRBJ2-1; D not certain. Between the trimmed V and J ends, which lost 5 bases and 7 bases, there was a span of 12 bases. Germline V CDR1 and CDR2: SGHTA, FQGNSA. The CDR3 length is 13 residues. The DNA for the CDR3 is TGTGCCAGCAGCCCCCCCAACTCTAATGAGCAGTTCTTC. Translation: CASSPPNSNEQFF. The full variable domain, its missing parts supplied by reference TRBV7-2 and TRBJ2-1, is GAGVSQSPSNKVTEKGKDVELRCDPISGHTALYWYRQSLGQGLEFLIYFQGNSAPDKSGLPSDRFSAERTGGSVSTLTIQRTQQEDSAVYLCASSPPNSNEQFFGPGTRLTVL.

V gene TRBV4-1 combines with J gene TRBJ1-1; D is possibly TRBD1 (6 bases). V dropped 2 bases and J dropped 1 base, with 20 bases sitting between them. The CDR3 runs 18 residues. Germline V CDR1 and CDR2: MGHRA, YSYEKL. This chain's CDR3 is CASSQTVGAGAPNTEAFF. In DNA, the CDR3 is TGCGCCAGCAGCCAAACGGTGGGGGCAGGAGCGCCGAACACTGAAGCTTTCTTT.

CDR3 in DNA: TGTGCCAGTGGGGAGGGTCTTAATCAGCCCCAGCATTTT. The encoded protein is CASGEGLNQPQHF. The genes are TRBV19 and TRBJ1-5, with D uncertain. Germline values: CDR1 LNHDA, CDR2 SQIVND (reference sequence). V lost 8 bases and J 4 bases, leaving 12 bases between the germline ends. CDR3 length equals 13 residues.

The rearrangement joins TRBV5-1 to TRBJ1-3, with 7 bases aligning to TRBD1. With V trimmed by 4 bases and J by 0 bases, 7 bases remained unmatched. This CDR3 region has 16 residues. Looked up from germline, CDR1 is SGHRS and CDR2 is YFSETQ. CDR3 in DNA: TGCGCCAGCAGCGCCGGACAGGCATACTCTGGAAACACCATATATTTT. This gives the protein CASSAGQAYSGNTIYF.

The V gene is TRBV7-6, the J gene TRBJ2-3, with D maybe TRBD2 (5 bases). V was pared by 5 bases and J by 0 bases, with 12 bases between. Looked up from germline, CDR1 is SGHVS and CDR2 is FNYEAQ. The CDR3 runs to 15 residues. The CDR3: CASSPKTTSTDTQYF. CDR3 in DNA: TGTGCCAGCAGCCCTAAGACTACTAGCACAGATACGCAGTATTTT.

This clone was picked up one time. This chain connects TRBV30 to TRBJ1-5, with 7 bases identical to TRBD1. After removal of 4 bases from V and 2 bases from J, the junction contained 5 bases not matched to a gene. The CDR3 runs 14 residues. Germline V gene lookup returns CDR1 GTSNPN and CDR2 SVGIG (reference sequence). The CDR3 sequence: CAWKRGLGNQPQHF. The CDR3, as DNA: TGTGCCTGGAAGAGGGGGCTTGGCAATCAGCCCCAGCATTTT.